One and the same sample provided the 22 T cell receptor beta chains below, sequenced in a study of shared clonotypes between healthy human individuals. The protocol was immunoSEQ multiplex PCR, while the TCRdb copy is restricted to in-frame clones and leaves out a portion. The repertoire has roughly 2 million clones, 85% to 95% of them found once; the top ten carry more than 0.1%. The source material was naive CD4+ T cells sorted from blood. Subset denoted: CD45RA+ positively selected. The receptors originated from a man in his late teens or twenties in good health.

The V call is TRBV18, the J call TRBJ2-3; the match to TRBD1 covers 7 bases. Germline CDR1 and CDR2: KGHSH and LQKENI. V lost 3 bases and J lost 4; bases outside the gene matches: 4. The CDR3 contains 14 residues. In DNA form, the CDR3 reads TGTGCCAGCTCACCTAGGGACAGCCCAGATACGCAGTATTTT. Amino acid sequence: CASSPRDSPDTQYF.

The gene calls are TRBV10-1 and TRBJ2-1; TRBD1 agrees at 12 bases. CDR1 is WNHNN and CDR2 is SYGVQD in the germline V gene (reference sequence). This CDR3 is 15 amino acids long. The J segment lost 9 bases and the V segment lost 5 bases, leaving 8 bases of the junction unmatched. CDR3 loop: CASSRNPGQGAEQFF. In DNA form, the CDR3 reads TGCGCCAGCAGTAGAAACCCGGGACAGGGGGCTGAGCAGTTCTTC.

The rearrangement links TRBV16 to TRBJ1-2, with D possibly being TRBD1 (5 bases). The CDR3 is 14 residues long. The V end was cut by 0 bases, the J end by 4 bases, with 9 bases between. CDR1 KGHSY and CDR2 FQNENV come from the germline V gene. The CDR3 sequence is CASSQSMTAYGYTF. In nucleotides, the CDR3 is TGTGCCAGCAGCCAATCGATGACAGCCTATGGCTACACCTTC.

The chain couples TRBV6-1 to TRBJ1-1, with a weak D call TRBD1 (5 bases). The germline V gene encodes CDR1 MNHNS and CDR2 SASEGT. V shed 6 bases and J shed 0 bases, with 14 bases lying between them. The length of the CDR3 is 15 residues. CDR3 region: CASSPRGGLNTEAFF. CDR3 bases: TGTGCCAGCAGCCCCCGGGGGGGACTGAACACTGAAGCTTTCTTT.

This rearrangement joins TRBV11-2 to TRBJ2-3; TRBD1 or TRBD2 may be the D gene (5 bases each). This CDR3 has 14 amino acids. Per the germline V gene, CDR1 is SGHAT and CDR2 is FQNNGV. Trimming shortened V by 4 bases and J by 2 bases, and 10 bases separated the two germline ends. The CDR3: CASSSRGATDTQYF. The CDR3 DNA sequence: TGTGCCAGCAGCTCTAGAGGGGCCACAGATACGCAGTATTTT.

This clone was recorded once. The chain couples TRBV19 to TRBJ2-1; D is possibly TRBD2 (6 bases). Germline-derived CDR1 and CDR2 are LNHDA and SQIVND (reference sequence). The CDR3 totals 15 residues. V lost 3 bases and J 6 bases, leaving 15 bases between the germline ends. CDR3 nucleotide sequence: TGTGCCAGTAGTATCGGGACTTCCAAGGGCAATGAGCAGTTCTTC. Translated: CASSIGTSKGNEQFF.

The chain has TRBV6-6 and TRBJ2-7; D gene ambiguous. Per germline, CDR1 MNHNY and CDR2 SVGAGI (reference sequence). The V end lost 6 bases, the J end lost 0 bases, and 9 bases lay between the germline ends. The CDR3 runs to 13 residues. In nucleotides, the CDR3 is TGTGCCAGCAGGGACGGGCCCTCCTACGAGCAGTACTTC. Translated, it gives CASRDGPSYEQYF.

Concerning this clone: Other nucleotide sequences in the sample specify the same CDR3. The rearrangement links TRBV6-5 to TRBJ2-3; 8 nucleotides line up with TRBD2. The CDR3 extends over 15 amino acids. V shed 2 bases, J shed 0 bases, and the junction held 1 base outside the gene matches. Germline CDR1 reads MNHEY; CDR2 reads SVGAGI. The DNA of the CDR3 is TGTGCCAGCAGTTACGGCGGGGGGAGCACAGATACGCAGTATTTT. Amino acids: CASSYGGGSTDTQYF.

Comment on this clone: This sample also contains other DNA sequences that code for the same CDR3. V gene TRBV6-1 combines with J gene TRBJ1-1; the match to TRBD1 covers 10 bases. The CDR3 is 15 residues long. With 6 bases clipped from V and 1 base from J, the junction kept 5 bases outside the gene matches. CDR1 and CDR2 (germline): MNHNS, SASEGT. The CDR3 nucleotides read TGTGCCAGCAGCAGACAGGGGGCGGGGAACACTGAAGCTTTCTTT. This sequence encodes CASSRQGAGNTEAFF.

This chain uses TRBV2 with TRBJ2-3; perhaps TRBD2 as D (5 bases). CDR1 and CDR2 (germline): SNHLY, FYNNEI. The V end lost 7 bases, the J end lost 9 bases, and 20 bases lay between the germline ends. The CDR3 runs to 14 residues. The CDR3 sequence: CASKWRAPEGTQYF. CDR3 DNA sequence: TGTGCCAGCAAGTGGCGCGCCCCCGAGGGAACGCAGTATTTT.

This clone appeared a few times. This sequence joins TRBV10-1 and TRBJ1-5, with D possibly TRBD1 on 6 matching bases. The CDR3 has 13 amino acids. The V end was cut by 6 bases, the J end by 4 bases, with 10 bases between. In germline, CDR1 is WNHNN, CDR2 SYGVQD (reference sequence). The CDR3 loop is CASSAGANQPQHF. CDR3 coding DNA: TGCGCCAGCAGCGCAGGGGCTAATCAGCCCCAGCATTTT.

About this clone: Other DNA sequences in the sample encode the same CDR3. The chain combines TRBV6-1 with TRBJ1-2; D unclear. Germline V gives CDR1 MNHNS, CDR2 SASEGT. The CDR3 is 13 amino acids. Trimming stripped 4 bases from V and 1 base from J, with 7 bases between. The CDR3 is CASSAGGNYGYTF. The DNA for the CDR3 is TGTGCCAGCAGTGCGGGAGGTAACTATGGCTACACCTTC.

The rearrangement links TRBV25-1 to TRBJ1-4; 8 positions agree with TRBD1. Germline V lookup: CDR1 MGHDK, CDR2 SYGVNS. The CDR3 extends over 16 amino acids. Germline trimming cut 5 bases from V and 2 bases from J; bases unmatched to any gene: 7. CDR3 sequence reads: CASSFLGQGTNEKLFF. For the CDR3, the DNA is TGTGCCAGCAGTTTTCTAGGACAGGGCACTAATGAAAAACTGTTTTTT.

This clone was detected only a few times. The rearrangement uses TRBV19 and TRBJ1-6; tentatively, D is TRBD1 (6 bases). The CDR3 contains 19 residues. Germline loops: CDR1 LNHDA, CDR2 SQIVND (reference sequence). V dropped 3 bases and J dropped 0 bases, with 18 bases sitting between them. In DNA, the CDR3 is TGTGCCAGTAGTATTTATTCTGGACAGAAGAGCTCCTATAATTCACCCCTCCACTTT. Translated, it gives CASSIYSGQKSSYNSPLHF.

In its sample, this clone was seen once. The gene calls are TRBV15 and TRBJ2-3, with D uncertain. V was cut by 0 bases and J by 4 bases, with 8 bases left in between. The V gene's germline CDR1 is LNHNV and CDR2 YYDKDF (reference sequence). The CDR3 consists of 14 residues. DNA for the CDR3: TGTGCCACCAGCAGAGATCGATCCGCAGATACGCAGTATTTT. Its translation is CATSRDRSADTQYF.

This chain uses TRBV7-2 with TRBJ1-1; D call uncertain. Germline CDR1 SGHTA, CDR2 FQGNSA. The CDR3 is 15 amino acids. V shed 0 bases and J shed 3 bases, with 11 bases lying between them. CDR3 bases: TGTGCCAGCAGCTTAGCGCTTAATGTGGACACTGAAGCTTTCTTT. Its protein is CASSLALNVDTEAFF.

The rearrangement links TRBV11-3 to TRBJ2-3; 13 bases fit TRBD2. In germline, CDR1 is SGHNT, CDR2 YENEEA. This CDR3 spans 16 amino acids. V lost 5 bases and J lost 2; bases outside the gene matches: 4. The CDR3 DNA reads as TGTGCCAGCAGCAAAGGGACTAGCGGGAACACAGATACGCAGTATTTT. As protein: CASSKGTSGNTDTQYF.

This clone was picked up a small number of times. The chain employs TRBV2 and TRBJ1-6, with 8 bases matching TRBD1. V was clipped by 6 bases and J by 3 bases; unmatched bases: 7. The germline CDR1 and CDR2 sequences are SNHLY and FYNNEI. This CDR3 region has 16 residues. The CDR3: CASRQTGADYNSPLHF. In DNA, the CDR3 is TGTGCCAGCAGGCAGACAGGGGCAGACTATAATTCACCCCTCCACTTT.

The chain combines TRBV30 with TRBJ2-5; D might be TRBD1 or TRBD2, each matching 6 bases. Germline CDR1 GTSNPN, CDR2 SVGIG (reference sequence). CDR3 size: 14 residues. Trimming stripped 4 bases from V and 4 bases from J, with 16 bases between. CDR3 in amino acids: CAWTTRGGPETQYF. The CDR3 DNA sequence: TGTGCCTGGACCACTAGAGGGGGGCCAGAGACCCAGTACTTC. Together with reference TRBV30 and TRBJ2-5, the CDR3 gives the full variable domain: SQTIHQWPATLVQPVGSPLSLECTVEGTSNPNLYWYRQAAGRGLQLLFYSVGIGQISSEVPQNLSASRPQDRQFILSSKKLLLSDSGFYLCAWTTRGGPETQYFGPGTRLLVL.

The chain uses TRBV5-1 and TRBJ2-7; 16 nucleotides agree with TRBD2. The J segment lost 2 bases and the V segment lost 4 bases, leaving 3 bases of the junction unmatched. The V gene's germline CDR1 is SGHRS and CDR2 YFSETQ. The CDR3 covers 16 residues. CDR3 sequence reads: CASSRGTSGRAYEQYF. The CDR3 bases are TGCGCCAGCAGCCGCGGGACTAGCGGGAGGGCCTACGAGCAGTACTTC.

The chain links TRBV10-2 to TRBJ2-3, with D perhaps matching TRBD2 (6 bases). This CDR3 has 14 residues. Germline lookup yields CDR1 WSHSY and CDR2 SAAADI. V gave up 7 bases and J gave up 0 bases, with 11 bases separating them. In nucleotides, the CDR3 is TGCGCCAGCAAACGGGACTCGAGCACAGATACGCAGTATTTT. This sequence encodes CASKRDSSTDTQYF.

This chain's CDR3 is CASSGVSNQPQHF. CDR3 in DNA: TGCGCCAGCAGTGGGGTCAGCAATCAGCCCCAGCATTTT. The chain links TRBV10-2 to TRBJ1-5; no reliable D call. Trimming shortened V by 4 bases and J by 1 base, and 5 bases separated the two germline ends. Germline V gene sequence: CDR1 WSHSY, CDR2 SAAADI. The CDR3 consists of 13 residues.